These T cell receptor beta chains were read from a single sample in a study of T cell repertoires in cytomegalovirus infection. The antigens these receptors bind are not known. TCRdb used MiXCR to reprocess the reads, holding one entry per CDR3 protein. The sample contains about 330,000 distinct CDR3 sequences, about 34% of which appear only once. The sample in question was cultured PBMCs, obtained from culture after CMV antigen stimulation. The receptors were sampled from a human donor in good health (CMV status not recorded). Some clones in this sample may be carry-over from other donors' samples. Both conserved end residues are part of each CDR3. Fields, in order: clone size, D gene, V gene, J gene, CDR3 protein, CDR3 DNA. A D gene is named only where the DNA matches it firmly. Some rows have no size entry. The others give once, few or many, or a class for an expanded clone.

abundance: many
d_gene: -
v_gene: TRBV12-3/TRBV12-4
j_gene: TRBJ1-2
CDR3aa: CASSFGGSVIYGYTF
CDR3nt: TGTGCCAGCAGTTTTGGGGGTAGCGTTATCTATGGCTACACCTTC

abundance: few
d_gene: -
v_gene: TRBV9
j_gene: TRBJ2-1
CDR3aa: CASSATWTPASNEQFF
CDR3nt: TGTGCCAGCAGCGCCACCTGGACCCCGGCGAGCAATGAGCAGTTCTTC

abundance: few
d_gene: TRBD1
v_gene: TRBV28
j_gene: TRBJ1-5
CDR3aa: CASSSQGVGQPQHF
CDR3nt: TGTGCCAGCAGTTCACAGGGGGTGGGCCAGCCCCAGCATTTT

abundance: -
d_gene: TRBD2
v_gene: TRBV11-2
j_gene: TRBJ2-1
CDR3aa: CASSLSGSWINEQFF
CDR3nt: TGTGCCAGCAGCTTAAGCGGGAGTTGGATAAATGAGCAGTTCTTC

abundance: many
d_gene: -
v_gene: TRBV10-3
j_gene: TRBJ2-1
CDR3aa: CAIRPGRSSYNEQFF
CDR3nt: TGTGCCATCAGACCCGGACGTAGCTCCTACAATGAGCAGTTCTTC

abundance: -
d_gene: -
v_gene: TRBV25-1
j_gene: TRBJ1-2
CDR3aa: CASTGRGYGYTF
CDR3nt: TGTGCCAGCACCGGAAGGGGCTATGGCTACACCTTC

abundance: few
d_gene: -
v_gene: TRBV2
j_gene: TRBJ2-1
CDR3aa: CASSQDDNEQFF
CDR3nt: TGTGCCAGCAGTCAGGACGATAATGAGCAGTTCTTC

abundance: -
d_gene: TRBD1
v_gene: TRBV6-1
j_gene: TRBJ2-2
CDR3aa: CASSEDRDTGELFF
CDR3nt: TGTGCCAGCAGTGAGGACAGGGATACCGGGGAGCTGTTTTTT

abundance: -
d_gene: -
v_gene: TRBV12-3/TRBV12-4
j_gene: TRBJ2-3
CDR3aa: CASSLPGAGWTDTQYF
CDR3nt: TGTGCCAGCAGTTTACCGGGGGCCGGGTGGACAGATACGCAGTATTTT

abundance: -
d_gene: -
v_gene: TRBV10-2
j_gene: TRBJ1-6
CDR3aa: CASSDSSPSGGNNSPLHF
CDR3nt: TGCGCCAGCAGTGATTCGAGCCCTTCCGGCGGGAATAATTCACCCCTCCACTTT

abundance: -
d_gene: -
v_gene: TRBV25-1
j_gene: TRBJ1-2
CDR3aa: CASRSLSGSHTF
CDR3nt: TGTGCCAGCAGATCCCTGAGTGGGTCCCACACCTTC

abundance: -
d_gene: -
v_gene: TRBV12-3/TRBV12-4
j_gene: TRBJ2-1
CDR3aa: CASSLNLNEQFF
CDR3nt: TGTGCCAGCAGCCTAAACCTGAATGAGCAGTTCTTC

abundance: -
d_gene: TRBD1
v_gene: TRBV27
j_gene: TRBJ2-2
CDR3aa: CASSLGGRTGKLFF
CDR3nt: TGTGCCAGCAGTTTAGGGGGGCGGACAGGGAAACTGTTTTTT

abundance: -
d_gene: -
v_gene: TRBV19
j_gene: TRBJ2-3
CDR3aa: CASSMVGQRTDTQYF
CDR3nt: TGTGCCAGTAGTATGGTTGGGCAGCGCACAGATACGCAGTATTTT

abundance: -
d_gene: TRBD1
v_gene: TRBV5-6
j_gene: TRBJ1-6
CDR3aa: CASSLGTGFNSPLHF
CDR3nt: TGTGCCAGCAGCTTGGGGACAGGGTTCAATTCACCCCTCCACTTT

abundance: -
d_gene: -
v_gene: TRBV7-8
j_gene: TRBJ2-4
CDR3aa: CASSPGAQLNIQYF
CDR3nt: TGTGCCAGCAGCCCTGGGGCCCAACTAAACATTCAGTACTTC

abundance: few
d_gene: -
v_gene: TRBV10-3
j_gene: TRBJ2-5
CDR3aa: CAISGSQETQYF
CDR3nt: TGTGCCATCAGTGGTTCCCAAGAGACCCAGTACTTC

abundance: -
d_gene: -
v_gene: TRBV6-5
j_gene: TRBJ1-3
CDR3aa: CASRRQGLSGNTIYF
CDR3nt: TGTGCCAGCAGGCGCCAGGGCTTGTCTGGAAACACCATATATTTT

abundance: few
d_gene: TRBD2
v_gene: TRBV23-1
j_gene: TRBJ2-1
CDR3aa: CASSHPTGAESGTRNYEQFF
CDR3nt: TGCGCCAGCAGTCACCCCACCGGGGCGGAATCCGGGACTAGAAACTATGAGCAGTTCTTC

abundance: -
d_gene: -
v_gene: TRBV10-3
j_gene: TRBJ2-1
CDR3aa: CAISDKGIYNEQFF
CDR3nt: TGTGCCATCAGTGATAAGGGGATATACAATGAGCAGTTCTTC

abundance: few
d_gene: TRBD2
v_gene: TRBV7-2
j_gene: TRBJ2-1
CDR3aa: CASSLVASGRAATIYNEQFF
CDR3nt: TGTGCCAGCAGCTTAGTGGCGAGCGGGAGGGCGGCTACGATCTACAATGAGCAGTTCTTC

abundance: few
d_gene: TRBD2
v_gene: TRBV7-2
j_gene: TRBJ2-3
CDR3aa: CASSRDYRGTDTQYF
CDR3nt: TGTGCCAGCAGCAGGGACTATCGCGGCACAGATACGCAGTATTTT

abundance: -
d_gene: TRBD1
v_gene: TRBV7-2
j_gene: TRBJ1-4
CDR3aa: CASSPRQGSNEKLFF
CDR3nt: TGTGCCAGCAGCCCGAGACAGGGGTCTAATGAAAAACTGTTTTTT

abundance: few
d_gene: -
v_gene: TRBV19
j_gene: TRBJ1-5
CDR3aa: CASTLTGDQPQHF
CDR3nt: TGTGCCAGTACCCTGACAGGCGATCAGCCCCAGCATTTT

abundance: many
d_gene: -
v_gene: TRBV7-2
j_gene: TRBJ1-3
CDR3aa: CASSLGQAGNTIYF
CDR3nt: TGTGCCAGCAGCTTAGGACAGGCTGGAAACACCATATATTTT

abundance: few
d_gene: TRBD1
v_gene: TRBV2
j_gene: TRBJ2-2
CDR3aa: CASGRQGPNTGELFF
CDR3nt: TGTGCCAGCGGAAGACAGGGACCCAACACCGGGGAGCTGTTTTTT

abundance: few
d_gene: TRBD2
v_gene: TRBV19
j_gene: TRBJ2-1
CDR3aa: CASRPGLARPTEQFF
CDR3nt: TGTGCCAGTAGGCCGGGACTAGCACGCCCCACTGAGCAGTTCTTC

abundance: few
d_gene: -
v_gene: TRBV27
j_gene: TRBJ2-1
CDR3aa: CASSPELAWGYNEQFF
CDR3nt: TGTGCCAGCAGTCCCGAGCTAGCTTGGGGTTATAATGAGCAGTTCTTC